A selection of T cell receptor beta chains follows, all from one sample in a study of control samples from healthy donors and cancer patients. TCRdb's table, derived via immunoSEQ multiplex PCR, lists solely in-frame clones and lacks some. The sample consists of about 150,000 clones, 88% of them appearing once. The sample was blood. The source is a man between 18 and 35 years old in good health. Each CDR3 is given with its conserved first and last residue. D genes are given only for firm matches. Size values are once, few and many counts, or a class for expanded clones, and some rows have none.

TRBV4-3	TRBD2	few	TRBJ2-3	CASSQDWASGGTDTQYF	TGCGCCAGCAGCCAAGATTGGGCTAGCGGGGGCACAGATACGCAGTATTTT
TRBV6-5	.	.	TRBJ2-1	CASSLGWTVNNEQFF	TGTGCCAGCAGCCTAGGCTGGACAGTGAACAATGAGCAGTTCTTC
TRBV11-2	TRBD1	few	TRBJ2-2	CASSYLRGHGELFF	TGTGCCAGCAGTTACCTTAGGGGGCACGGGGAGCTGTTTTTT
TRBV6-5	.	once	TRBJ1-2	CASRRTAISGYTF	TGTGCCAGCCGGCGGACAGCAATCAGTGGCTACACCTTC
TRBV11-1	.	once	TRBJ2-1	CASSPLGGGEEQFF	TGTGCCAGCAGCCCGCTCGGCGGAGGGGAGGAGCAGTTCTTC
TRBV2	.	.	TRBJ1-1	CASSPRLDTEAFF	TGTGCCAGCAGTCCACGGCTGGACACTGAAGCTTTCTTT
TRBV5-4	.	.	TRBJ2-1	CASSLGASSSYNEQFF	TGTGCCAGCAGCTTGGGGGCATCTAGCTCCTACAATGAGCAGTTCTTC
TRBV3-1/TRBV3-2	.	.	TRBJ1-4	CASSQPRSGAGYRANEKLFF	TGTGCCAGCAGCCAACCGAGGTCGGGCGCAGGGTACAGGGCTAATGAAAAACTGTTTTTT
TRBV7-2	.	.	TRBJ1-5	CASSLGWEPQHF	TGTGCCAGCAGCTTAGGATGGGAGCCCCAGCATTTT
TRBV7-2	.	.	TRBJ2-3	CASSLQTGSTDTQYF	TGTGCCAGCAGCCTTCAGACGGGCAGCACAGATACGCAGTATTTT
TRBV7-9	.	few	TRBJ1-6	CASSTQNSPLHF	TGTGCCAGCAGCACCCAGAATTCACCCCTCCACTTT
TRBV28	.	.	TRBJ2-7	CASSPTVREQYF	TGTGCCAGCAGCCCCACAGTTCGCGAGCAGTACTTC
TRBV14	TRBD1	once	TRBJ2-3	CASSPRTGQGLRADTQYF	TGTGCCAGCAGCCCCAGGACTGGACAGGGCCTTAGGGCAGATACGCAGTATTTT
TRBV2	TRBD2	.	TRBJ2-7	CASSDLRGAAYEQYF	TGTGCCAGCAGTGACTTGCGGGGGGCGGCCTACGAGCAGTACTTC
TRBV5-6	.	.	TRBJ2-7	CASSLAGGQPYEQYF	TGTGCCAGCAGCTTGGCGGGGGGCCAACCCTACGAGCAGTACTTC
TRBV6-2/TRBV6-3	.	.	TRBJ2-3	CASSHGGSSTDTQYF	TGTGCCAGCAGCCACGGGGGTTCTAGCACAGATACGCAGTATTTT
TRBV5-1	.	.	TRBJ2-3	CASSHGTRPRDTQYF	TGCGCCAGCAGCCACGGGACCCGACCGAGAGATACGCAGTATTTT
TRBV6-6	TRBD1	.	TRBJ2-1	CASSYSSGQGQFF	TGTGCCAGCAGTTACTCTTCGGGACAGGGGCAGTTCTTC